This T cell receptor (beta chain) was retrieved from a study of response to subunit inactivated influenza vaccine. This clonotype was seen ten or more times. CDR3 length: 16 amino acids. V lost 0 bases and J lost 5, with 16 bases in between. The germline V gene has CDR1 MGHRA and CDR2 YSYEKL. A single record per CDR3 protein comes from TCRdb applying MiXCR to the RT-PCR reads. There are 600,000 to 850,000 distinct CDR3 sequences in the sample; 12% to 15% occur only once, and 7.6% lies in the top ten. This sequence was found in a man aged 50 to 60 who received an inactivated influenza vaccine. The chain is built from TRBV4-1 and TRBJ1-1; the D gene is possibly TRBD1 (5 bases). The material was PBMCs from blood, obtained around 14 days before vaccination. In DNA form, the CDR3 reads TGCGCCAGCAGCCAAGAACCCTGGGTGGGGGTAACTGAAGCTTTCTTT. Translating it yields CASSQEPWVGVTEAFF.